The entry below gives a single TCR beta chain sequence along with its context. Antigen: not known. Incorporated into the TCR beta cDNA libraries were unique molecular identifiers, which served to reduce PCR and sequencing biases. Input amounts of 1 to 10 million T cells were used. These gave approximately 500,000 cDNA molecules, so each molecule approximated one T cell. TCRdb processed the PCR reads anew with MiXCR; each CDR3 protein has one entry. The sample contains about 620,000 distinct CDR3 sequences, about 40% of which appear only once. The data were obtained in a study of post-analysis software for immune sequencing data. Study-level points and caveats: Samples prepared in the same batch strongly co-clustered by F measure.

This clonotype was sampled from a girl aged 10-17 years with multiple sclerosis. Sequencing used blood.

The CDR3 loop is CASSQGGGGQGSYEQYF. The CDR3 DNA is TGCGCCAGCAGCCAAGGGGGAGGGGGACAGGGAAGCTACGAGCAGTACTTC. V and J are TRBV4-1 and TRBJ2-7, with 9 bases identical to TRBD1. The CDR3 loop spans 17 amino acids. The germline V gene has CDR1 MGHRA and CDR2 YSYEKL. V shed 1 base and J 3 bases; nucleotides not matched to a gene: 10.